The 8 T cell receptor beta chains reported below all come from one sample, sequenced in a study of shared clonotypes between healthy human individuals. Generated by immunoSEQ multiplex PCR, the TCRdb table keeps only in-frame clones and is missing some. The table includes some 2,500,000 clones, over 85% detected once. Material: naive CD4+ T cells from PBMCs. Subset given: CD45RA+ positively selected. The receptors derive from a man between 18 and 35 years old in good health. Some clones in this sample may be carry-over from other donors' samples.

The V call is TRBV30, the J call TRBJ2-7; D is undetermined. This CDR3 comprises 12 residues. Trimming took 3 bases from V and 9 from J, leaving 15 bases between them. Germline values: CDR1 GTSNPN, CDR2 SVGIG (reference sequence). The chain's CDR3 is CAWSAPTTGQYF. The CDR3 DNA is TGTGCCTGGAGCGCCCCAACCACGGGGCAGTACTTC.

The chain couples TRBV28 to TRBJ1-2, with D possibly being TRBD1 (5 bases). Germline CDR1 and CDR2: MDHEN and SYDVKM. The CDR3 runs 15 residues. The V end was cut by 3 bases, the J end by 5 bases, with 16 bases between. The CDR3 protein is CASSLASGRLYGYTF. CDR3 DNA: TGTGCCAGCAGTTTGGCCTCGGGACGGTTGTATGGCTACACCTTC.

V and J are TRBV9 and TRBJ2-2; 9 nucleotides line up with TRBD1. This CDR3 has 18 amino acids. Trimming took 3 bases from V and 4 from J; bases not matched to a gene: 13. CDR1 and CDR2 (germline): SGDLS, YYNGEE. CDR3 amino acids: CASSAPKPRDRATGELFF. The CDR3, as DNA: TGTGCCAGCAGCGCCCCCAAACCCCGGGACAGGGCCACCGGGGAGCTGTTTTTT.

This clone was detected a few times. The V gene is TRBV5-1, the J gene TRBJ2-7; 9 bases are shared with TRBD2. The germline CDR1 and CDR2 sequences are SGHRS and YFSETQ. V lost 4 bases and J lost 1; bases outside the gene matches: 9. This CDR3 contains 16 residues. CDR3 region: CASSPGGGRASYEQYF. The CDR3 region has the DNA TGCGCCAGCAGCCCCGGTGGCGGGAGGGCATCCTACGAGCAGTACTTC.

The V call is TRBV21-1, the J call TRBJ1-3; TRBD1 is the table's D call, not checked against the DNA. TRBV21-1 is tagged as a pseudogene. The CDR3 extends over 19 amino acids. The CDR3 nucleotides read TGTGCCAGCAGCACTCTTTTAGGGGATCTAGTTCCCTCTGAAAACACCATATATTTT. Its translation is CASSTLLGDLVPSENTIYF.

This clone was detected once. V and J are TRBV5-1 and TRBJ2-5; 14 nucleotides match TRBD2. CDR3 length equals 17 residues. Germline lookup yields CDR1 SGHRS and CDR2 YFSETQ. V shed 4 bases, J shed 5 bases, and the junction held 10 bases outside the gene matches. The CDR3: CASSSRLAGGPAETQYF. CDR3 nucleotides: TGCGCCAGCAGCAGCCGACTAGCGGGAGGGCCGGCCGAGACCCAGTACTTC. The whole variable domain, remainder taken from reference TRBV5-1 and TRBJ2-5, is KAGVTQTPRYLIKTRGQQVTLSCSPISGHRSVSWYQQTPGQGLQFLFEYFSETQRNKGNFPGRFSGRQFSNSRSEMNVSTLELGDSALYLCASSSRLAGGPAETQYFGPGTRLLVL.

The J gene is TRBJ2-2, the V gene TRBV7-6; D call uncertain. The CDR3 is 14 residues long. The ends were cut back, 5 bases at V and 6 bases at J, with 13 bases in the middle. CDR1 and CDR2 (germline): SGHVS, FNYEAQ. CDR3 sequence: CASSPRASPGELFF. In nucleotides, the CDR3 is TGTGCCAGCAGCCCGAGAGCGTCCCCCGGGGAGCTGTTTTTT.

The chain recombines TRBV28 with TRBJ2-3, with D possibly being TRBD2 (6 bases). Trimming stripped 5 bases from V and 2 bases from J, with 17 bases between. This CDR3 spans 16 amino acids. CDR1 MDHEN and CDR2 SYDVKM come from the germline V gene. The CDR3 is CASSPLFGGTTDTQYF. In nucleotides, the CDR3 is TGTGCCAGCAGTCCCCTTTTTGGCGGGACCACAGATACGCAGTATTTT.